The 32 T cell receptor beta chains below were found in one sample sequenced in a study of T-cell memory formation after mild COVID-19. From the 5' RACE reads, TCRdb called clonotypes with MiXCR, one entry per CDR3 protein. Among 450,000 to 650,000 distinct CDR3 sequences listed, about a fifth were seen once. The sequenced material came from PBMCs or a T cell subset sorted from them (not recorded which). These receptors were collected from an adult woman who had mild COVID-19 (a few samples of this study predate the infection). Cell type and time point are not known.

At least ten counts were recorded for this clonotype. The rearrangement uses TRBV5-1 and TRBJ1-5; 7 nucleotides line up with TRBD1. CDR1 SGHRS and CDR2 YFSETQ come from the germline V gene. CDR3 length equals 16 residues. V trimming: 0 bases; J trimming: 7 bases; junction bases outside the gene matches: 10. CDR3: CASSLEPGGSIQPQHF. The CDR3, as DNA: TGCGCCAGCAGCTTGGAGCCAGGGGGGAGTATACAGCCCCAGCATTTT.

The CDR3 loop is CASSFEGINQPQHF. The CDR3 DNA is TGTGCCAGCAGTTTCGAGGGGATCAATCAGCCCCAGCATTTT. V usage is TRBV27 and J usage is TRBJ1-5, with D possibly being TRBD1 (5 bases). CDR1 and CDR2 (germline): MNHEY, SMNVEV (reference sequence). V was cut by 3 bases and J by 3 bases, with 9 bases left in between. The CDR3 length is 14 residues.

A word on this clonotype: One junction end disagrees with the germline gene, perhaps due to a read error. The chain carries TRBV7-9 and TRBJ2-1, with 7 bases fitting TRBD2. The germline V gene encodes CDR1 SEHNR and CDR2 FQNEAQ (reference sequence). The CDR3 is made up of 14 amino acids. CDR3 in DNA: TGTGCTAGCAGCTCGTCGACTAGCTCGAATGAGCAGTTCTTC. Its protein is CASSSSTSSNEQFF.

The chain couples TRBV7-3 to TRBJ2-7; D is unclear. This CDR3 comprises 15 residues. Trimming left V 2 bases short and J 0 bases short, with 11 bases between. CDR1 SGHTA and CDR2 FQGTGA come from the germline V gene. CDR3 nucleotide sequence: TGTGCCAGCAGCTTAGGAAGGCCCCCCTCCTACGAGCAGTACTTC. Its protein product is CASSLGRPPSYEQYF.

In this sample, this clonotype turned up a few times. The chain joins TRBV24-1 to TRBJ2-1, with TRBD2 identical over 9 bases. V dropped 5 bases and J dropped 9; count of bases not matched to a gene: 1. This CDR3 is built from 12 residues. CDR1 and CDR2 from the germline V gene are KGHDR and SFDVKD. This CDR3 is CATSVRGGEQFF. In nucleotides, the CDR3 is TGTGCCACCAGTGTGCGGGGGGGTGAGCAGTTCTTC.

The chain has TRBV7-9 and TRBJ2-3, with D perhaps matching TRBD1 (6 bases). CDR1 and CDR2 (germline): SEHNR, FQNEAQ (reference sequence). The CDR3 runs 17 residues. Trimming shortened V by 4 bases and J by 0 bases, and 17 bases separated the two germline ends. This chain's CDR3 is CASSSARQEISTDTQYF. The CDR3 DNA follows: TGTGCCAGCAGCTCCGCCAGACAGGAGATAAGCACAGATACGCAGTATTTT.

The CDR3: CASSKRDPTTDTQYF. The CDR3 bases are TGCGCCAGCAGCAAACGGGATCCCACCACAGATACGCAGTATTTT. J is TRBJ2-3 and V is TRBV5-1; possibly TRBD2 for D (5 bases). Germline loops: CDR1 SGHRS, CDR2 YFSETQ. The CDR3 spans 15 residues. V was shortened by 4 bases and J by 2 bases, with 14 bases between the two germline ends.

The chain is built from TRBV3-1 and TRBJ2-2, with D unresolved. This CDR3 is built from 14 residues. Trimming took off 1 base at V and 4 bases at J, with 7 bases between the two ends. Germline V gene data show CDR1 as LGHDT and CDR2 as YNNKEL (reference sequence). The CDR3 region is CASSQGTVTGELFF. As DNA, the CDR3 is TGTGCCAGCAGCCAAGGCACCGTCACCGGGGAGCTGTTTTTT.

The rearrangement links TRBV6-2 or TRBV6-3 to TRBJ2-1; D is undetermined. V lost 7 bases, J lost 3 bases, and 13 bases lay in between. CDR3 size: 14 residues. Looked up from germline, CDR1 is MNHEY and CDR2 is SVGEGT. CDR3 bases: TGTGCCAGCACCCGATGGAGCAGCTACAATGAGCAGTTCTTC. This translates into CASTRWSSYNEQFF.

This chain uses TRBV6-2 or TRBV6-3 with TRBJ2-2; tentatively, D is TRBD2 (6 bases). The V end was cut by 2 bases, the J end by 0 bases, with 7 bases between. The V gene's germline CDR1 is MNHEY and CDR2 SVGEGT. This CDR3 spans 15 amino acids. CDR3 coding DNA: TGTGCCAGCAGTTACGGGGGGTCGAACACCGGGGAGCTGTTTTTT. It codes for CASSYGGSNTGELFF.

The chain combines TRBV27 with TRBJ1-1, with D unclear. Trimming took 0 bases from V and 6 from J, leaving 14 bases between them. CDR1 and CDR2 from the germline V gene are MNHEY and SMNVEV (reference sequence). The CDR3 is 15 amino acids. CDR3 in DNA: TGTGCCAGCAGTTTATCGTATATCGCTGGCTCTGAAGCTTTCTTT. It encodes CASSLSYIAGSEAFF.

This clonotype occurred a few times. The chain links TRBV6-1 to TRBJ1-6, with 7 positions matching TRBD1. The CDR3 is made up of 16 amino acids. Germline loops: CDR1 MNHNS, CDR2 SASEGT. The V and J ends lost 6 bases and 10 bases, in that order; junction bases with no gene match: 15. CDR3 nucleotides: TGTGCCAGCAGCGGAACGATGACAGGGCTCGGGTCACCCCTCCACTTT. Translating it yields CASSGTMTGLGSPLHF.

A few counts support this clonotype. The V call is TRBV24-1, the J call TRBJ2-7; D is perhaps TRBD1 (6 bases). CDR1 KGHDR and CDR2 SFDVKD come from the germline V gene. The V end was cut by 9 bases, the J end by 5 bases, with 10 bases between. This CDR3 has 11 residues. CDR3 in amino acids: CATGRGNEQYF. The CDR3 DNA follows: TGTGCCACCGGCAGGGGTAACGAGCAGTACTTC.

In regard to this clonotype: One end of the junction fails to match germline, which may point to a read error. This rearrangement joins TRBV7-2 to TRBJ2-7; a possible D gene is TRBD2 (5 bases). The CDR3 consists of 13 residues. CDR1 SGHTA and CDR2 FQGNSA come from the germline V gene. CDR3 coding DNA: TGTGCCAGCAGCTTAGACCGCACCCCCGGGGTACACTTC. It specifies CASSLDRTPGVHF.

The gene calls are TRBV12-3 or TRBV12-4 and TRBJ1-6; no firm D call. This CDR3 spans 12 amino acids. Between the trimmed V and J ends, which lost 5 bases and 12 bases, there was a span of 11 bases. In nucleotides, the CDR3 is TGTGCCAGCAGTCTCCCGCCGGGACCCCTCCACTTT. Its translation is CASSLPPGPLHF.

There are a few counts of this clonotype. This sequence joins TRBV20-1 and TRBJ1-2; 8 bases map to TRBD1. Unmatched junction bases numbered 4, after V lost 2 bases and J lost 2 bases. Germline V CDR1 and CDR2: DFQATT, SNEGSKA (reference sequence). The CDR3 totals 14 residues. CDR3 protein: CSARKAGGNYGYTF. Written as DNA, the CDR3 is TGCAGTGCTAGAAAGGCAGGGGGCAACTATGGCTACACCTTC.

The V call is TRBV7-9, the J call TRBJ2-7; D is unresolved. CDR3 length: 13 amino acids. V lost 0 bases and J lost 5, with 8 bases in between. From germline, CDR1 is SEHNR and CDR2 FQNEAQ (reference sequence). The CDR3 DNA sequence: TGTGCCAGCAGCTTAGCGCTAATCAACGAGCAGTACTTC. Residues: CASSLALINEQYF.

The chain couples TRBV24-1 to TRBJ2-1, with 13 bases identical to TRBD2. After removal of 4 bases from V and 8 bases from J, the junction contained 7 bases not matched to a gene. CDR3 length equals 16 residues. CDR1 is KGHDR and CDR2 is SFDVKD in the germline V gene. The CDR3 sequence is CATSDWTSGSVYEQFF. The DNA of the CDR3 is TGTGCCACCAGTGACTGGACTAGCGGGAGTGTCTATGAGCAGTTCTTC.

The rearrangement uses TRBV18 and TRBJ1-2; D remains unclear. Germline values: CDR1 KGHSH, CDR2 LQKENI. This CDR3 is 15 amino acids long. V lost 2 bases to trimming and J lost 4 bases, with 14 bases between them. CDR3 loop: CASSPRVRGGYGYTF. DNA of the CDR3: TGTGCCAGCTCACCAAGGGTTCGCGGCGGCTATGGCTACACCTTC.

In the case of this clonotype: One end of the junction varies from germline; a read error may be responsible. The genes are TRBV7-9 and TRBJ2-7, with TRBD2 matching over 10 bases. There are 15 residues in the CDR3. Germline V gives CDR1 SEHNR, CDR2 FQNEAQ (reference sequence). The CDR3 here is CASRAPSGGSDEQYF. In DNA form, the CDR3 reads TGTGCCAGCAGGGCCCCTAGCGGGGGCTCCGACGAGCAGTACTTC.

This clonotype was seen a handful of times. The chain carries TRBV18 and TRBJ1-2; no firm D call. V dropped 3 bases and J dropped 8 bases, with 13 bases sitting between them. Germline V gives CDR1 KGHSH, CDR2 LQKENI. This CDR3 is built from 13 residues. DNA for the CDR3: TGTGCCAGCTCACCTCCGAGGTCGGGGGGCTACACCTTC. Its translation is CASSPPRSGGYTF. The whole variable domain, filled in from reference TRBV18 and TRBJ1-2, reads NAGVMQNPRHLVRRRGQEARLRCSPMKGHSHVYWYRQLPEEGLKFMVYLQKENIIDESGMPKERFSAEFPKEGPSILRIQQVVRGDSAAYFCASSPPRSGGYTFGSGTRLTVV.

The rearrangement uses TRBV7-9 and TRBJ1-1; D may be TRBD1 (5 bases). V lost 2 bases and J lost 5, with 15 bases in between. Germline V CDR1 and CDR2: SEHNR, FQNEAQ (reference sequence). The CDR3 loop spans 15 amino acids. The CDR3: CASSLRIEGITEAFF. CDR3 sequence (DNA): TGTGCCAGCAGCTTAAGGATAGAGGGGATAACTGAAGCTTTCTTT.

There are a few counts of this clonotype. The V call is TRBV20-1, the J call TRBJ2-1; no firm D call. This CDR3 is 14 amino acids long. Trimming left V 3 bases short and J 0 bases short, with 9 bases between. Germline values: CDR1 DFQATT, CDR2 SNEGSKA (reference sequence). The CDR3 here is CSASEGSSYNEQFF. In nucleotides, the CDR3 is TGCAGTGCTAGCGAAGGGTCCTCCTACAATGAGCAGTTCTTC.

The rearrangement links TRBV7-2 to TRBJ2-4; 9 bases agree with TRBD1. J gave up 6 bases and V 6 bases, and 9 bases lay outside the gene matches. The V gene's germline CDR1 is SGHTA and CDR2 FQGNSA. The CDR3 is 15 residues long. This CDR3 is CASRRTGENRNIQYF. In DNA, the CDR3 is TGTGCCAGCAGGCGGACAGGGGAGAATAGAAACATTCAGTACTTC.

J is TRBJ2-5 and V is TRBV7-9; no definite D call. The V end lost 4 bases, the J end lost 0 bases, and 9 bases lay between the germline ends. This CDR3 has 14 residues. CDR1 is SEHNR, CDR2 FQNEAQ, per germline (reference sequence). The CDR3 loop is CASSSSPYQETQYF. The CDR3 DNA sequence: TGTGCCAGCAGCTCGAGCCCGTACCAAGAGACCCAGTACTTC.

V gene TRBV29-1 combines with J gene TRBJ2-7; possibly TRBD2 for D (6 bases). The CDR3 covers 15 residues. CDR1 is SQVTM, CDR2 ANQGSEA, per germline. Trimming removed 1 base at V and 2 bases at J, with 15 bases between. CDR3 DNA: TGCAGCGTTGAAGCCGGGGAGGCGGGGACCTACGAGCAGTACTTC. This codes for CSVEAGEAGTYEQYF.

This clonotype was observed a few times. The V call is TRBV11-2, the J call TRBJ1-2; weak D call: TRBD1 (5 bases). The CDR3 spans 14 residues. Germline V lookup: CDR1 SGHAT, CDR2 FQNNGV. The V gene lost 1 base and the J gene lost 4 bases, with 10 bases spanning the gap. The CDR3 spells CASSLGSGAYGYTF. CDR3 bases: TGTGCCAGCAGCTTAGGCAGTGGGGCCTATGGCTACACCTTC.

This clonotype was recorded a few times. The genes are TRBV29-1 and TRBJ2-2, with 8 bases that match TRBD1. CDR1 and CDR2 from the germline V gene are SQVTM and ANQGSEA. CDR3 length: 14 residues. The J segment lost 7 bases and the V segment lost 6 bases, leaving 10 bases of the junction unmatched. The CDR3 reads CSVEDRVVGGELFF. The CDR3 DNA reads TGCAGCGTCGAGGACAGGGTGGTAGGCGGGGAGCTGTTTTTT.

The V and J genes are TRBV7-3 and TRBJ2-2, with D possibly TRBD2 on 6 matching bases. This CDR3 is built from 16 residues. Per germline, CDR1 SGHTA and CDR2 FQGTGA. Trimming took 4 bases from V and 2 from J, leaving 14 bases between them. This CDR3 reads CASSWTSGLNTGELFF. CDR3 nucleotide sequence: TGTGCCAGCAGCTGGACTTCGGGACTTAACACCGGGGAGCTGTTTTTT.

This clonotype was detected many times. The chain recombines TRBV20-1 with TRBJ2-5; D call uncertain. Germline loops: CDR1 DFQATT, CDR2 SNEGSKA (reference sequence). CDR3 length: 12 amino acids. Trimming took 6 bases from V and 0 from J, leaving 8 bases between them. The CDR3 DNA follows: TGCAGTGCCAACCGGGACCAAGAGACCCAGTACTTC. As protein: CSANRDQETQYF.

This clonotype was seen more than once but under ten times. The DNA for the CDR3 is TGTGCCAGCATACGGACTAGCGGGAGCACCTACAATGAGCAGTTCTTC. This gives the protein CASIRTSGSTYNEQFF. The chain carries TRBV27 and TRBJ2-1, with 13 bases that match TRBD2. Germline lookup yields CDR1 MNHEY and CDR2 SMNVEV (reference sequence). This CDR3 region has 16 residues. V lost 7 bases and J lost 2; bases outside the gene matches: 5.

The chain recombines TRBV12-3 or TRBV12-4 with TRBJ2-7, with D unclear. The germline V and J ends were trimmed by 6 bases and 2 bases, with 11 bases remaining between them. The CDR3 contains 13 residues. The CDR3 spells CASSEELTYEQYF. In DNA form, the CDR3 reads TGTGCCAGCAGCGAGGAGCTTACCTACGAGCAGTACTTC.